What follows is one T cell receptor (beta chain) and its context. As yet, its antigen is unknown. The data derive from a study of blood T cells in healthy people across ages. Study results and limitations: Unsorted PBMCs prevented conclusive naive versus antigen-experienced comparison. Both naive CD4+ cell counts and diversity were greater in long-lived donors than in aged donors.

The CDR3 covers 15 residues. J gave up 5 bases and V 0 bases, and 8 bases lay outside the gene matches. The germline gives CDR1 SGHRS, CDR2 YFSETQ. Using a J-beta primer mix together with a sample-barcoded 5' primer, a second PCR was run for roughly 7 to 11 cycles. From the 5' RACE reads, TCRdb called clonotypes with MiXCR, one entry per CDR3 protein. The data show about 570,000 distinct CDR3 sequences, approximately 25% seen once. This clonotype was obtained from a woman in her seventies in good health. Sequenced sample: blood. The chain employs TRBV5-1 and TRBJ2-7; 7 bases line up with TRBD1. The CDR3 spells CASSLGSGGVHEQYF. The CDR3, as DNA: TGCGCCAGCAGCTTGGGTTCAGGGGGAGTTCACGAGCAGTACTTC.